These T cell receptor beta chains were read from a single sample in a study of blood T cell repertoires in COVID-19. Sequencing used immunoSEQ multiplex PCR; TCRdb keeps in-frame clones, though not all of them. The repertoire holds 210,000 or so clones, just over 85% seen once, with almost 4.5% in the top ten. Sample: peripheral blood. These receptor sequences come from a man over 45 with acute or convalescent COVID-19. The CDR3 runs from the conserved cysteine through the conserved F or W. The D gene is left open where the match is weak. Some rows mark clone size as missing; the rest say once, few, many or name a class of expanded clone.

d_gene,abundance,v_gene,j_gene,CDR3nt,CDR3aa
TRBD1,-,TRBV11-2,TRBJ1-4,TGTGCCAGCAGCTGGGGGACAGGGGCTGAAAAACTGTTTTTT,CASSWGTGAEKLFF
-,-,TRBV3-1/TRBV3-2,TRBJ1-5,TGTGCCAGCAGCGCCAATATCGGTGTGGATCAGCCCCAGCATTTT,CASSANIGVDQPQHF
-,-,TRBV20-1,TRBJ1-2,TGCAGTGCCGACGGGAGGAAGAGCTACACCTTC,CSADGRKSYTF
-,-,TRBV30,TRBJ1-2,TGTGCCTGGAGTCGGCAGGGTCGGGGCTACACCTTC,CAWSRQGRGYTF
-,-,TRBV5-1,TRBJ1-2,TGCGCCAGCAGCTTGGAACGAGGTGGCTACACCTTC,CASSLERGGYTF
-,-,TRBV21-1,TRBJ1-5,TGTGCCAGCAGAATAAGGGGGCCATGGGGGAGCAATCAGCCCCAGCATTTT,CASRIRGPWGSNQPQHF
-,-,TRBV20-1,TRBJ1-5,TGCAGTGCTAGTGCCGCGCAGGGAATAAAGGGCAATCAGCCCCAGCATTTT,CSASAAQGIKGNQPQHF
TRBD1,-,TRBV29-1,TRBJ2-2,TGCAGCGCCGGACAGGGGGTCACCGGGGAGCTGTTTTTT,CSAGQGVTGELFF
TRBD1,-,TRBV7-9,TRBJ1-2,TGTGCCAGCAGCTTAGAGACAGGGTCCAGCTATGGCTACACCTTC,CASSLETGSSYGYTF
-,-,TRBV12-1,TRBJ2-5,TGTGCCAGCAAAACAGTACCCCTTCAAGAGACCCAGTACTTC,CASKTVPLQETQYF
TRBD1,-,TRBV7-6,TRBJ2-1,TGTGCCAGCAGCCCCAGGGGACAGGGCTACGATGAGCAGTTCTTC,CASSPRGQGYDEQFF
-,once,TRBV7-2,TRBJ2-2,TGTGCCAGCAGGGCCGGGACTCCGAACACCGGGGAGCTGTTTTTT,CASRAGTPNTGELFF
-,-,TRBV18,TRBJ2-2,TGTGCCAGCTCACCCCAGGGGGGGGAGCTGTTTTTT,CASSPQGGELFF
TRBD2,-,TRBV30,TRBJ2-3,TGTGCCTGGACTAGCGGGGGGGCGGTAGATACGCAGTATTTT,CAWTSGGAVDTQYF
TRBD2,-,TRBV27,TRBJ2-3,TGTGCCAGCAGTTTAATCATCGGGGCCTATGGGGGGGGCACAGATACGCAGTATTTT,CASSLIIGAYGGGTDTQYF
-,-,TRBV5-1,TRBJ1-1,TGCGCCAGCAGCTCCCCCACTACTGAAGCTTTCTTT,CASSSPTTEAFF
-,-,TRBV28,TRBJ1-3,TGTGCCAGCAGTCCCGCCGACAGGATCTCTGGAAACACCATATATTTT,CASSPADRISGNTIYF
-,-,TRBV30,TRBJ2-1,TGTGCCTGGAGTGTAGGGGGTGAGGTCTACAATGAGCAGTTCTTC,CAWSVGGEVYNEQFF
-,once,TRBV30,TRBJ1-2,TGTGCCTGGAGTAACTCCTATGGCTACACCTTC,CAWSNSYGYTF
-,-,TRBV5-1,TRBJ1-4,TGCGCCAGCAGGGCTGGCCCCAGGTCGGAAAAACTGTTTTTT,CASRAGPRSEKLFF
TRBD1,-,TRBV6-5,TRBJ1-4,TGTGCCAGCCGATCATGGGACAGCCGTAATGAAAAACTGTTTTTT,CASRSWDSRNEKLFF
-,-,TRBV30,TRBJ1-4,TGTGCCTGGAGTGACAGGGATATCAATGAAAAACTGTTTTTT,CAWSDRDINEKLFF
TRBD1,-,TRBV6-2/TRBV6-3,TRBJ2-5,TGTGCCAGCAGTCAGAGGACAGGCGAGACCCAGTACTTC,CASSQRTGETQYF
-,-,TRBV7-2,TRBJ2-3,TGTGCCAGCAGCTTTCAGGGGTCAGATACGCAGTATTTT,CASSFQGSDTQYF
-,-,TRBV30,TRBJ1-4,TGTGCCTGGAGTCAGGGGATAAATGAAAAACTGTTTTTT,CAWSQGINEKLFF
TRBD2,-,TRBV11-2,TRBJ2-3,TGTGCCAGCAGCTTAGAGTCGGGAGGTACGCAGTATTTT,CASSLESGGTQYF
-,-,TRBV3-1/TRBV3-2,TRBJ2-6,TGTGCCAGCAGCCAAGAGGTCCAGGGCTCTGGGGCCAACGTCCTGACTTTC,CASSQEVQGSGANVLTF
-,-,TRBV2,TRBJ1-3,TGTGCCAGCAGCCGAGGGGAGGCCGTCTCTGGAAACACCATATATTTT,CASSRGEAVSGNTIYF
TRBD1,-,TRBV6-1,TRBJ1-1,TGTGCCAGCAGCGAAGGTACAGGGGGCACTGAAGCTTTCTTT,CASSEGTGGTEAFF
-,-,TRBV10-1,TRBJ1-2,TGCGCCAGCAGTGAAGGCAGCGTTAACTATGGCTACACCTTC,CASSEGSVNYGYTF
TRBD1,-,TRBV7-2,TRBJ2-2,TGTGCCAGCAGCCGGACAGGGATCGGAACCGGGGAGCTGTTTTTT,CASSRTGIGTGELFF
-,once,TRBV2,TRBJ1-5,TGTGCCAGCAGTGAATCGAACAGGCCCGTCGTTCAGCCCCAGCATTTT,CASSESNRPVVQPQHF
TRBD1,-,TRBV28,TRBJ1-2,TGTGCCAGCAGTATACCAGGGGACAGGGAACTTGGCTACACCTTC,CASSIPGDRELGYTF
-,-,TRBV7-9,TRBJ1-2,TGTGCCAGCAGCCCGACAGTTTCCTATGGCTACACCTTC,CASSPTVSYGYTF
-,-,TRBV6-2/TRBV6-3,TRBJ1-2,TGTGCCAGCAGTTACTCTCCCACCACTACCTGGGGCTACACCTTC,CASSYSPTTTWGYTF
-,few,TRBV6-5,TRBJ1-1,TGTGCCAGCAGTCCCCACGGGGGGGTCACTGAAGCTTTCTTT,CASSPHGGVTEAFF
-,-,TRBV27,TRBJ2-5,TGTGCCAGTAACCCGGGACTCCACCAAGAGACCCAGTACTTC,CASNPGLHQETQYF
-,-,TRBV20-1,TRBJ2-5,TGCAGTGCCAGTCCTAGACAAGAGACCCAGTACTTC,CSASPRQETQYF
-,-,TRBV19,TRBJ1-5,TGTGCCAGTAGTTGGGGGGGTCTTGGTCAGCCCCAGCATTTT,CASSWGGLGQPQHF
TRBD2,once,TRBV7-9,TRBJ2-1,TGTGCCAGCAGAGCTGGGACTAGCGGGGGTTACAATGAGCAGTTCTTC,CASRAGTSGGYNEQFF
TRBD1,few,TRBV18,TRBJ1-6,TGTGCCAGCTCAAAGGGACAGGGGGTTAATAATTCACCCCTCCACTTT,CASSKGQGVNNSPLHF
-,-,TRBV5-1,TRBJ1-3,TGCGCCAGCGCGGGCGGGGCCTTTGGAAACACCATATATTTT,CASAGGAFGNTIYF
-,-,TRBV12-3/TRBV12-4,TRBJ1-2,TGTGCCAGCAGTAACAGCTATGGCTACACCTTC,CASSNSYGYTF
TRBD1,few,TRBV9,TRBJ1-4,TGTGCCAGCAGCGCATCGGCCGGGACAGTTAATGAAAAACTGTTTTTT,CASSASAGTVNEKLFF
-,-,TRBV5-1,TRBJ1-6,TGCGCCAGCAGCTTGGGTTACTATAATTCACCCCTCCACTTT,CASSLGYYNSPLHF
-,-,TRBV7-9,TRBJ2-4,TGTGCCAGCAGTATACAGGGTGCCGCCAAAAACATTCAGTACTTC,CASSIQGAAKNIQYF
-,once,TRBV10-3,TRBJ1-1,TGTGCCATCAGTGAGTCGTCTTATTACACTGAAGCTTTCTTT,CAISESSYYTEAFF
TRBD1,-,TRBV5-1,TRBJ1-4,TGCGCCAGCAGCTTCCAGGGGGCATGGAATGAAAAACTGTTTTTT,CASSFQGAWNEKLFF
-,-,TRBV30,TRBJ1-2,TGTGCCTGGATGGTGGAGACTAACTATGGCTACACCTTC,CAWMVETNYGYTF
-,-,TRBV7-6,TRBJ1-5,TGTGCCAGCAGCTTGCAGAGCAATCAGCCCCAGCATTTT,CASSLQSNQPQHF
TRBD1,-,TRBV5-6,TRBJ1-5,TGTGCCAGCAGCTTCGGACAGGGCAGGAGCAATCAGCCCCAGCATTTT,CASSFGQGRSNQPQHF
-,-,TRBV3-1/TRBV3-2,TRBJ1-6,TGTGCCAGCAGCCAAGTCCAGGGTTATTCACCCCTCCACTTT,CASSQVQGYSPLHF
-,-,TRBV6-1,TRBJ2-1,TGTGCCAGCAGTGGGAGGTACTCCAGCTCCTACAATGAGCAGTTCTTC,CASSGRYSSSYNEQFF
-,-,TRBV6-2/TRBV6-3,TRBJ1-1,TGTGCCAGCAGTCGGGGGACTGAAGAAGCTTTCTTT,CASSRGTEEAFF
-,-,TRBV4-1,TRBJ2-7,TGCGCCAGCAGCTTAACAGGCTTGACCTCCTACGAGCAGTACTTC,CASSLTGLTSYEQYF
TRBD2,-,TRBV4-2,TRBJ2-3,TGTGCCAGCAGCCAAGATGGGGGGGGAGATACGCAGTATTTT,CASSQDGGGDTQYF
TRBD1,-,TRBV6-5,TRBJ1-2,TGTGCCAGCAGTTACACACCGGGACAGGGCTACACCTTC,CASSYTPGQGYTF
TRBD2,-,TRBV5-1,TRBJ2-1,TGCGCCAGCAAGGCGGGAGTTGATGGCGGGCAGTTCTTC,CASKAGVDGGQFF
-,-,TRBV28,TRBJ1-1,TGTGCCAGCAGTCGCACACAGGGAAATGAAGCTTTCTTT,CASSRTQGNEAFF
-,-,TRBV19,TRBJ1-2,TGTGCCAGTAGTAGGGGCAAAGGCATCTATGGCTACACCTTC,CASSRGKGIYGYTF